The table lists the clone carrying this T cell receptor (beta chain) with many counts. Its antigen is currently unknown. Deletions cut 2 bases from V and 5 bases from J, with 9 bases between. The CDR3 is 13 residues long. Germline V lookup: CDR1 MNHNS, CDR2 SASEGT. Unique molecular identifiers were added to individual cDNA molecules. A single record per CDR3 protein comes from TCRdb applying MiXCR to the 5' RACE reads. The table shows approximately 67,000 distinct CDR3 sequences, with around a tenth occurring only once. This entry comes from a study of early T cells in non-severe SARS-CoV-2 infection. Study as a whole: Sequencing used unsorted whole-blood bulk RNA, so chains lack pairing.

General study results and limits: A preference for anti-spike CD8 responses marked VDJdb matching, which missed private and CD4 specificities.

The specimen sequenced was whole blood. V is TRBV6-1 and J is TRBJ2-5, with D unclear. The sequence was obtained from an adult who was a healthcare worker with PCR-confirmed SARS-CoV-2 infection or an uninfected control (not recorded which). Here the CDR3 DNA reads TGTGCCAGCAGTGAATTCGTCTTTGAGACCCAGTACTTC. Translation: CASSEFVFETQYF.